The clone carrying this T cell receptor beta chain was detected many times. Its antigen is undetermined. Each cDNA molecule in the library carried unique molecular identifiers. TCRdb called the RACE reads again in MiXCR, with one record for every CDR3 protein. The sample lists more than 85,000 distinct CDR3 sequences, approximately 11% occurring once. This entry comes from a study of human T cells and chemical hapten exposure. Looked up from germline, CDR1 is SGHNT and CDR2 is YENEEA. This CDR3 is built from 17 residues. Trimming took 4 bases from V and 7 from J; bases not matched to a gene: 11. The time point: patch test 2, 6 weeks after DPC sensitization. Treatment meaning: therapeutic diphenylcyclopropenone sensitization with weekly scalp DPC. Study-wide results and caveats: The presence of alopecia in the donors means their immune response may differ from healthy people's.

This sequence originates from a man in his forties with alopecia areata. Some clones in this sample may be carry-over from other donors' samples. The chain joins TRBV11-3 to TRBJ2-2; 11 bases are shared with TRBD1. The specimen was whole blood, collected in connection with sensitization to the hapten diphenylcyclopropenone (DPC). The CDR3 DNA sequence: TGTGCCAGCAGCTCCCTGGACAGGGGGCGCTTCGGCGGGGAGCTGTTTTTT. It translates to CASSSLDRGRFGGELFF.